What follows are 5 T cell receptor beta chains derived from one specimen sequenced in a study of T cells in Graves' hyperthyroidism and ophthalmopathy. Authors of the study amplified TCR beta CDR3 regions from RNA transcripts. First-round RT-PCR of the TCR CDR3 relied on the HTBI primer set. Via MiXCR, TCRdb re-called the multiplex PCR reads, giving one row per CDR3 protein. The sample contains 400,000 to 500,000 distinct CDR3 sequences, roughly 13% of which appear only once. Sequencing was performed on blood. Every receptor here comes from a woman aged 18-29 years with Graves' hyperthyroidism.

This clonotype was counted many times. CDR3 in DNA: TGTGCCAGCAGTCCCGGGAGCGAGAGGTACAATGAGCAGTTCTTC. Its translation is CASSPGSERYNEQFF. This chain joins TRBV11-3 and TRBJ2-1, with D tentatively TRBD2 (6 bases). The germline V gene encodes CDR1 SGHNT and CDR2 YENEEA. The CDR3 is made up of 15 amino acids. Trimming removed 6 bases at V and 4 bases at J, with 16 bases between.

In this sample, this clonotype turned up many times. The chain links TRBV11-3 to TRBJ2-7, with D possibly matching TRBD2 (6 bases). CDR1 SGHNT and CDR2 YENEEA come from the germline V gene. There are 15 residues in the CDR3. Between the trimmed V and J ends, which lost 1 base and 1 base, there was a span of 11 bases. The DNA for the CDR3 is TGTGCCAGCAGCTTAGGGTTCGGGACTTCCTACGAGCAGTACTTC. Translated: CASSLGFGTSYEQYF.

The V and J genes are TRBV3-1 and TRBJ1-2, with D tentatively TRBD1 (5 bases). The V gene's germline CDR1 is LGHDT and CDR2 YNNKEL (reference sequence). The V end lost 0 bases, the J end lost 5 bases, and 7 bases lay between the germline ends. This CDR3 spans 13 amino acids. The CDR3, as DNA: TGTGCCAGCAGCCAAGAGGGGCGATATGGCTACACCTTC. This encodes CASSQEGRYGYTF.

At least ten counts were recorded for this clonotype. J is TRBJ2-1 and V is TRBV6-1; TRBD2 is a possible D gene (5 bases). Germline-derived CDR1 and CDR2 are MNHNS and SASEGT. V was clipped by 6 bases and J by 4 bases, with 16 bases between them. The CDR3 consists of 15 residues. In nucleotides, the CDR3 is TGTGCCAGCAGCTCCCCCCGGACTGCTTACAATGAGCAGTTCTTC. Its protein product is CASSSPRTAYNEQFF.

This clonotype came up many times. The V call is TRBV11-3, the J call TRBJ1-2; D uncertain. Germline V gene sequence: CDR1 SGHNT, CDR2 YENEEA. V dropped 0 bases and J dropped 4 bases, with 12 bases sitting between them. The CDR3 runs to 15 residues. CDR3 protein: CASSLESLRSYGYTF. For the CDR3, the DNA is TGTGCCAGCAGCTTAGAGTCACTCCGTAGCTATGGCTACACCTTC.